The entry below describes one TCR beta chain. Its antigen remains undetermined. The sample holds no much larger clone one base away, and base qualities are not on file. Whole blood was collected in K2EDTA tubes by collaborating institutions according to the institutions' own protocols. For TCRbeta analysis, collaborators shipped samples as frozen whole blood, isolated PBMCs, or DNA extracted from either of those sample types. The immunoSEQ Assay, a bias-controlled multiplex PCR, was used to amplify TCRbeta CDR3 regions from genomic DNA. Per the original workflow: Nucleated cell counts per sample were estimated from amplification of reference gene primers within the assay. To quantify the absolute abundance of each unique TCRbeta CDR3 rearrangement, sequence reads were collapsed and filtered. For each sample, productive Simpson clonality was calculated by taking the square root of Simpson's diversity index across productive rearrangements. The table was pulled from immuneACCESS by TCRdb, which kept in-frame rearrangements only. Such tables lose some clones; where checked, under half of the loss comes from unresolved V genes, and the rest has no known cause. The V and J calls and clone size are taken from that table; D and trimming were inferred from the DNA. This sample is represented by about 190,000 clones; under 90% of them were singletons. Clones ranked in the top ten supply about 7% of the sample.

From the germline V gene, CDR1 is MDHEN and CDR2 is SYDVKM. V lost 9 bases and J lost 3 bases; the stretch between them is 8 bases long. Counted from cysteine to phenylalanine, this CDR3 has 12 amino acids. Solely the CDR3 DNA is kept, with 36 bases framed from the first base. This specimen comes from a study of blood T cell repertoires in COVID-19 (dated by TCRdb to the early 2020s). Context from the whole study: Samples covering the acute and convalescent phases of COVID-19 were provided by collaborators in the United States, Italy and Spain. The material from the prospective study consisted of cDNA or gDNA derived from T cells, B-cell-depleted T cells, or PBMCs. The dataset comprised deeply sampled blood TCRbeta repertoires from subjects exposed to, actively infected with, or recovered from COVID-19. A freely available public database, intended as a resource for researchers studying the immune response to SARS-CoV-2, is where the repertoires were released. Samples came from the ongoing ImmuneRACE study (first 160 participants) plus 1,254 subjects from 6 global collaborators. Nearly every sample came with metadata listing a de-identified subject ID, COVID-19 status, age in years and sex. Where available, HLA class I and class II types were taken from metadata supplied by the sample provider and were not determined by assay-based typing. Overall results and qualifications from the work: Clinical and demographic metadata were provided uncurated, with the amount varying by source and participant.

Sequencing was done on a sample of peripheral blood. The V and J segments used are TRBV28 and TRBJ1-4; the D gene is perhaps TRBD1, from 6 matching bases. This TCR was sampled from a man aged 60-69 years with acute or convalescent COVID-19. At the DNA level, the sequence is TGTGCCAGTAGACAGGCTAATGAAAAACTGTTTTTT. It translates to CASRQANEKLFF. Supplemented by the reference TRBV28 and TRBJ1-4 proteins around the CDR3, the complete variable domain is DVKVTQSSRYLVKRTGEKVFLECVQDMDHENMFWYRQDPGLGLRLIYFSYDVKMKEKGDIPEGYSVSREKKERFSLILESASTNQTSMYLCASRQANEKLFFGSGTQLSVL.